This TCR beta chain was found in a study of T cell responses to AZD1222 COVID-19 vaccine. Overall study results and limits: Nearly half of spike-specific TCRs reportedly target variant regions that are unmutated in the B.1.351 and B.1.1.7 variants. Females made up more of the donors, who were largely white British, and clonal diversity may have come out too low. CD4 TCRs linked to vaccination spanned spike, dominating at 160-218 and 743-854. Among AZD1222 vaccinees, only six were seropositive at baseline.

Repertoires were generated with immunoSEQ multiplex PCR, while TCRdb's copy carries only in-frame clones and drops some. The table includes around 100,000 clones, 80% to 90% detected once. Details on this clone: Its antigen is not known.

The CDR3 has 14 amino acids. CDR1 is MNHEY, CDR2 SVGEGT, per germline. Between the trimmed V and J ends, which lost 3 bases and 1 base, there was a span of 7 bases. The sequencing used peripheral blood, collected on day 0 of MenACWY control vaccination. This clonotype was sampled from an adult in good health. The chain employs TRBV6-2 or TRBV6-3 and TRBJ1-3; D ambiguous. CDR3 DNA sequence: TGTGCCAGCAGTTATGTACTTTCTGGAAACACCATATATTTT. As protein: CASSYVLSGNTIYF.